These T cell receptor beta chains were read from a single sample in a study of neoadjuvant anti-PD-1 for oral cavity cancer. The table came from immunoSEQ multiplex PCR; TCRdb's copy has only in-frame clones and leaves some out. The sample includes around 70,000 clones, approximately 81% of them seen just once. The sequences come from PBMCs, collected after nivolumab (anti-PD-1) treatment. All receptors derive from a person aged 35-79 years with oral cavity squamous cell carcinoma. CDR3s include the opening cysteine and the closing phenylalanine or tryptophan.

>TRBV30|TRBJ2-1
CAWSVLDLDEQFF
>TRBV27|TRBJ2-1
CASGRGTSPHEQFF
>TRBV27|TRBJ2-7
CASSLSPAQPPLF
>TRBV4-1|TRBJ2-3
CASSAPVGTGTDTQYF
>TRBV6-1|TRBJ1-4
CASRGGITNEKLFF
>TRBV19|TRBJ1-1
CASSPREGNTEAFF
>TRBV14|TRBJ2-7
CASSQVGVPYEQYF
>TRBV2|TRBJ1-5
CASSDWQGGTQPQHF
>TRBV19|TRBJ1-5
CASSTRQGSQPQHF
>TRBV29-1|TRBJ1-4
CSVGRATNEKLFF